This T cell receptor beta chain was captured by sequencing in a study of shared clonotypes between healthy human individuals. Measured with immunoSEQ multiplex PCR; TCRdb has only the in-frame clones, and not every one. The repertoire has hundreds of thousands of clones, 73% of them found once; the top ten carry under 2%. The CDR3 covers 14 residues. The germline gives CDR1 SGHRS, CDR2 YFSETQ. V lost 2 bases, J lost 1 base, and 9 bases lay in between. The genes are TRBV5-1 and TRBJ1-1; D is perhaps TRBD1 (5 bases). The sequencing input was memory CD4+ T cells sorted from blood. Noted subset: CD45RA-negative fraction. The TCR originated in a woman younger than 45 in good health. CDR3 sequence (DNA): TGCGCCAGCAGCTTTGAGGGGAAGAACACTGAAGCTTTCTTT. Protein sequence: CASSFEGKNTEAFF.